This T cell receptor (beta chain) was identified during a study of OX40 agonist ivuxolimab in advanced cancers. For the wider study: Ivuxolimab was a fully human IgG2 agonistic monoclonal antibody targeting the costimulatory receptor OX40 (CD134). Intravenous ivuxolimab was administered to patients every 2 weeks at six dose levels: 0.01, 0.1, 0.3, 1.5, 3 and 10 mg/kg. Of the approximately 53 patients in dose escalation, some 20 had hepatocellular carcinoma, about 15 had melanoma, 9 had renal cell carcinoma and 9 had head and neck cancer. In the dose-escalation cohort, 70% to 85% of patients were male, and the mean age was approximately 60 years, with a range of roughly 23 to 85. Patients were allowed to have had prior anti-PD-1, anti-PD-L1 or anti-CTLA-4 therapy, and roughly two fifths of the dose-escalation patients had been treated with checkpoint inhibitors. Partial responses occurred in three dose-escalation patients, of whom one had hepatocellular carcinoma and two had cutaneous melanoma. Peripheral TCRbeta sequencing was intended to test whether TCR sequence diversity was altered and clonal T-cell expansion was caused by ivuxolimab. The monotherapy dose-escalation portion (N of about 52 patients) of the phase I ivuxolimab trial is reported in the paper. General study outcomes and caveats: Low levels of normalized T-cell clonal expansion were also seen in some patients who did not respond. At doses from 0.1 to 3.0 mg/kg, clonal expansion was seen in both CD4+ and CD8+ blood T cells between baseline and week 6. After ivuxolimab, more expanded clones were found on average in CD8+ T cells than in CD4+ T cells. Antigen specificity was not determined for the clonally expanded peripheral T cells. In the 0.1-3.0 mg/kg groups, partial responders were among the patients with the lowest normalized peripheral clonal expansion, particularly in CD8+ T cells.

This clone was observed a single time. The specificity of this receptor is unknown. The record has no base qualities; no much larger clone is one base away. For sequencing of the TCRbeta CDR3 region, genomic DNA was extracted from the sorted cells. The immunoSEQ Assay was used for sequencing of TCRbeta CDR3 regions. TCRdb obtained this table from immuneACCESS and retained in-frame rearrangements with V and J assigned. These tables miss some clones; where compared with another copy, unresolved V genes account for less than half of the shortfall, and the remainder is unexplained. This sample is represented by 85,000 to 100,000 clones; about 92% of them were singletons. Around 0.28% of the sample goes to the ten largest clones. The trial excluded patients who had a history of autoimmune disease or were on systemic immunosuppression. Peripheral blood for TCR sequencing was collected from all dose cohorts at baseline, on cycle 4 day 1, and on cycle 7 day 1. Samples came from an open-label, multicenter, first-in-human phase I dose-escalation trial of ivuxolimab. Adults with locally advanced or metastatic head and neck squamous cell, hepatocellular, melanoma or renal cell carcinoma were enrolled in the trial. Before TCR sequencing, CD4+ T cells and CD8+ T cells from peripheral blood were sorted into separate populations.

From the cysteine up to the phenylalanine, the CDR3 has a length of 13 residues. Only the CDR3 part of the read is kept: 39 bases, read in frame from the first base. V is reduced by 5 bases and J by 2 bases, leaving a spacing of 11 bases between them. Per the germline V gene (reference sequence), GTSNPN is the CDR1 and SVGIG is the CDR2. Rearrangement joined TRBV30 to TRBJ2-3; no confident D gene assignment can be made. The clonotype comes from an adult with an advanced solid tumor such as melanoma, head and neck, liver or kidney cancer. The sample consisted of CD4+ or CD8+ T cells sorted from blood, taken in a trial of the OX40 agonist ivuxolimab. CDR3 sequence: CAWDLPNTDTQYF. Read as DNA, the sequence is TGTGCCTGGGACCTCCCGAACACAGATACGCAGTATTTT.